A selection of T cell receptor beta chains follows, all from one sample in a study of blood T cell repertoires in COVID-19. The method was immunoSEQ multiplex PCR; TCRdb's version includes in-frame clones alone and lacks a portion of them. This table has about 200,000 clones, about 78% appearing once. The sequenced sample was peripheral blood. The source is an older woman with acute or convalescent COVID-19. Both conserved end residues are part of each CDR3.

cdr3_length,j_call,v_call,cdr3_aa
13,TRBJ1-6,TRBV30,CATNQGINSPLHF
13,TRBJ2-1,TRBV11-2,CASSLEDSNEQFF
13,TRBJ2-5,TRBV12-3/TRBV12-4,CASCTSSGETQYF
13,TRBJ1-5,TRBV12-3/TRBV12-4,CASSSGPEEPQHF
13,TRBJ1-2,TRBV25-1,CASRSTGGYGYTF
15,TRBJ2-5,TRBV5-1,CASSFEGQGRETQYF
14,TRBJ2-1,TRBV6-1,CASSEVAGYNEQFF
11,TRBJ2-7,TRBV16,CASSPRAEQYF
18,TRBJ2-3,TRBV4-1,CASSQERLAGALTDTQYF
17,TRBJ2-2,TRBV4-3,CASSQGRRTGGTGELFF
15,TRBJ2-6,TRBV4-3,CASSQDSSGANVLTF
14,TRBJ2-5,TRBV9,CASSVEAGSETQYF
16,TRBJ1-1,TRBV5-8,CASSTQPGQGFTEAFF
13,TRBJ2-3,TRBV4-1,CASSQPGQDAQYF
19,TRBJ2-2,TRBV7-8,CASSLKSLGGRWNTGELFF
14,TRBJ2-7,TRBV6-2/TRBV6-3,CASSYVRGYYEQYF
17,TRBJ1-1,TRBV9,CASSATGGGSMNTEAFF
15,TRBJ1-1,TRBV3-1/TRBV3-2,CASSHRTGVYTEAFF
17,TRBJ2-3,TRBV2,CASSGIAGVLFTDTQYF
16,TRBJ2-7,TRBV7-2,CASSLGLAGGQDEQYF
16,TRBJ2-5,TRBV27,CASSTMGRGRAETQYF
15,TRBJ2-1,TRBV5-4,CASSLFERGDNEQFF
11,TRBJ1-1,TRBV7-9,CASALSGGAFF
16,TRBJ2-2,TRBV7-9,CASSLSGGGGAGELFF
12,TRBJ1-2,TRBV24-1,CATSDLGYGYTF
13,TRBJ1-5,TRBV25-1,CASRKLRVRPQHF
15,TRBJ1-1,TRBV7-6,CASSSSGDRNTEAFF
15,TRBJ1-4,TRBV7-3,CASSLTGTVNEKLFF
15,TRBJ2-1,TRBV7-2,CASRLTGSSYNEQFF
15,TRBJ2-7,TRBV6-1,CASSPGGTGAYEQYF
17,TRBJ2-3,TRBV6-2/TRBV6-3,CASSYSMGGGQTDTQYF
14,TRBJ1-1,TRBV5-1,CASSFPDRGSEAFF
14,TRBJ1-1,TRBV5-1,CASSLGGPGTEAFF
14,TRBJ2-4,TRBV5-1,CASSTDLAKNIQYF
16,TRBJ2-3,TRBV27,CASSTRQGESTDTQYF
14,TRBJ2-2,TRBV4-2,CASSLNSGTGELFF
14,TRBJ1-4,TRBV27,CASGNRDSLEKLFF
15,TRBJ1-5,TRBV7-2,CASSLEGTGHQPQHF
13,TRBJ1-5,TRBV12-3/TRBV12-4,CASSRQGNQPQHF
14,TRBJ1-2,TRBV5-4,CASSLGDRVYGYTF
14,TRBJ2-3,TRBV6-6,CASSPQAQADTQYF
16,TRBJ1-1,TRBV25-1,CASSEYNDRRNTEAFF
12,TRBJ2-2,TRBV4-2,CASPRRTGELFF
16,TRBJ1-4,TRBV15,CATSRGTTGANEKLFF
15,TRBJ1-1,TRBV27,CASSKSPGQQIEAFF
14,TRBJ2-1,TRBV7-2,CASSEDGHRGEQFF
16,TRBJ1-1,TRBV6-1,CASSANRGRGNTEAFF
15,TRBJ2-2,TRBV9,CASSLGTLNTGELFF
14,TRBJ2-7,TRBV2,CASRASGSSYEQYF
16,TRBJ2-3,TRBV15,CATSSVSGTYTDTQYF
16,TRBJ2-1,TRBV11-3,CASSLTSSGGYNEQFF
13,TRBJ2-5,TRBV19,CASSPGSGGTQYF
16,TRBJ2-1,TRBV10-3,CAIGALADLSYNEQFF
13,TRBJ2-5,TRBV12-3/TRBV12-4,CASSPVLSETQYF
14,TRBJ2-1,TRBV5-1,CASSLYRSRDEQFF
13,TRBJ1-4,TRBV19,CASGQQKREKLFF
14,TRBJ1-1,TRBV9,CASSALTGHTEAFF
16,TRBJ2-5,TRBV7-2,CASSLDTGASQETQYF
17,TRBJ2-5,TRBV24-1,CATSLGWDRGGQETQYF
15,TRBJ2-7,TRBV2,CASSASSGQGSEQYF